This T cell receptor (beta chain) was sequenced in a study of OX40 agonist ivuxolimab in advanced cancers. Overall study context: Patients were treated with intravenous ivuxolimab, dosed at 0.01 to 10 mg/kg and infused every 2 weeks. Study-wide points: Among T cells, CD8+ cells averaged more expanded clones than CD4+ cells.

Blood samples were obtained at baseline, cycle 4 day 1, and cycle 7 day 1. Sequencing used immunoSEQ multiplex PCR; TCRdb keeps in-frame clones, though not all of them. In the table there are around 76,000 clones, over 80% of which are singletons. With respect to this clone: Its target is unknown.

CDR1 and CDR2 (germline): SGHAT, FQNNGV. V was cut by 3 bases and J by 4 bases, with 12 bases left in between. The CDR3 spans 15 residues. The chain employs TRBV11-2 and TRBJ2-2, with TRBD1 as a possible D gene (6 bases). This clonotype was sampled from an adult with an advanced solid tumor such as melanoma, head and neck, liver or kidney cancer. Sequencing used CD4+ or CD8+ T cells sorted from blood, obtained in a trial of the OX40 agonist ivuxolimab. CDR3 sequence reads: CASSFGTSGTGELFF. The CDR3 DNA reads as TGTGCCAGCAGCTTTGGGACATCCGGCACCGGGGAGCTGTTTTTT.